The 27 T cell receptor beta chains reported below all come from one sample, sequenced in a study of PD-L1 blockade in urothelial cancer. Time point defined: peripheral blood 6 weeks after treatment start. Sequencing was performed with immunoSEQ multiplex PCR; in TCRdb, only in-frame clones are kept and a portion is missing. The data contain about 45,000 clones, approximately 82% of them singletons. The specimen was PBMCs, collected around atezolizumab (anti-PD-L1) treatment. The source of these receptors is a man aged 55 to 69 with urothelial cancer.

The count of this clone is one. The chain recombines TRBV6-1 with TRBJ2-6; D is possibly TRBD2 (6 bases). V lost 4 bases and J lost 1, with 8 bases in between. The germline V gene encodes CDR1 MNHNS and CDR2 SASEGT. The CDR3 is made up of 15 amino acids. CDR3 sequence: CASSVGGSGANVLTF. CDR3 DNA: TGTGCCAGCAGTGTGGGAGGATCTGGGGCCAACGTCCTGACTTTC.

With regard to this clone: It is unclear where the CDR3 begins or ends on the DNA, so no DNA is shown, and the CDR3 is as TCRdb lists it. V and J are TRBV28 and TRBJ1-5. The length of the CDR3 is 14 amino acids, counting both ends. Germline CDR1 reads MDHEN; CDR2 reads SYDVKM. This CDR3 is CASSSSREGQPQHF.

The DNA for the CDR3 is TGTGCCAGCAGCTTGGCCATTGCGGGAAATGGCTACACCTTC. Amino acids: CASSLAIAGNGYTF. The gene calls are TRBV5-6 and TRBJ1-2; D unclear. CDR1 and CDR2 from the germline V gene are SGHDT and YYEEEE. This CDR3 contains 14 residues. The V and J ends lost 0 bases and 6 bases respectively, with 12 bases between them.

The V call is TRBV28, the J call TRBJ1-5; D is possibly TRBD1 (6 bases). Between the trimmed V and J ends, which lost 5 bases and 1 base, there was a span of 9 bases. Germline V gene sequence: CDR1 MDHEN, CDR2 SYDVKM. CDR3 length: 14 amino acids. The CDR3 here is CASSQGGSNQPQHF. The CDR3 nucleotides read TGTGCCAGCAGTCAAGGGGGAAGCAATCAGCCCCAGCATTTT.

The chain employs TRBV10-2 and TRBJ1-4, with TRBD1 matching 8 bases. Trimming removed 5 bases from V and 3 bases from J; junction bases left unmatched: 5. Per the germline V gene, CDR1 is WSHSY and CDR2 is SAAADI. The CDR3 extends over 15 amino acids. The CDR3 DNA reads as TGCGCCAGCAGTCTTACGGGACAGGCTAATGAAAAACTGTTTTTT. It specifies CASSLTGQANEKLFF.

This clone is categorized as large. V is TRBV10-2 and J is TRBJ1-1; D might be TRBD1 (5 bases). CDR1 is WSHSY and CDR2 is SAAADI in the germline V gene. With 2 bases removed from V and 7 bases from J, the gap between germline ends came to 5 bases. The CDR3 loop spans 11 amino acids. DNA of the CDR3: TGCGCCAGCAGTGAGGACAGTGAAGCTTTCTTT. Its protein is CASSEDSEAFF.

The chain couples TRBV28 to TRBJ1-2, with 8 bases fitting TRBD1. Germline V gene lookup returns CDR1 MDHEN and CDR2 SYDVKM. There are 12 residues in the CDR3. The V segment lost 5 bases and the J segment 12 bases; nucleotides outside the gene matches: 8. CDR3 in DNA: TGTGCCAGCAGTGCCTGGGACAGGACAAACACCTTC. Its translation is CASSAWDRTNTF.

The chain couples TRBV28 to TRBJ2-7, with D possibly matching TRBD2 (5 bases). Germline CDR1 and CDR2: MDHEN and SYDVKM. V was trimmed by 3 bases and J by 1 base, leaving 13 bases between them. The CDR3 has 15 amino acids. The CDR3 nucleotides are TGTGCCAGCAGTTTCCAAGGACTCGAATCCTACGAGCAGTACTTC. It encodes CASSFQGLESYEQYF.

This clone was recorded once. The chain links TRBV5-1 to TRBJ2-3; 14 bases map to TRBD2. The germline gives CDR1 SGHRS, CDR2 YFSETQ. The CDR3 extends over 16 amino acids. With V trimmed by 3 bases and J by 6 bases, 6 bases remained unmatched. The CDR3 reads CASSWTSGGRSDTQYF. The DNA of the CDR3 is TGCGCCAGCAGCTGGACTAGCGGGGGGCGATCGGATACGCAGTATTTT.

This chain connects TRBV19 to TRBJ2-3; 7 bases fit TRBD2. J was trimmed by 3 bases and V by 0 bases; bases with no gene match: 6. The CDR3 length is 16 residues. In germline, CDR1 is LNHDA, CDR2 SQIVND (reference sequence). CDR3 sequence (DNA): TGTGCCAGTAGTATAGACGAGGCGGGAGTGACAGATACGCAGTATTTT. This encodes CASSIDEAGVTDTQYF.

J is TRBJ2-3 and V is TRBV6-1; D is unclear. V lost 2 bases to trimming and J lost 2 bases, with 14 bases between them. The CDR3 is made up of 16 amino acids. Germline V gene lookup returns CDR1 MNHNS and CDR2 SASEGT. CDR3 nucleotides: TGTGCCAGCAGTGAACTCGTCCTCCTAGACACAGATACGCAGTATTTT. Protein: CASSELVLLDTDTQYF.

The gene calls are TRBV27 and TRBJ2-1, with D tentatively TRBD2 (6 bases). Germline V gene data show CDR1 as MNHEY and CDR2 as SMNVEV (reference sequence). The CDR3 spans 16 residues. Between the trimmed V and J ends, which lost 6 bases and 0 bases, there was a span of 15 bases. CDR3 sequence: CASRPFRGSSYNEQFF. In nucleotides, the CDR3 is TGTGCCAGCAGACCCTTTCGGGGGAGCTCCTACAATGAGCAGTTCTTC.

The CDR3 here is CASSPPPGTKTDTQYF. CDR3 in DNA: TGTGCCAGCAGCCCCCCGCCCGGGACAAAAACAGATACGCAGTATTTT. This sequence joins TRBV5-8 and TRBJ2-3, with D perhaps TRBD1 (6 bases). The germline gives CDR1 SGHTS, CDR2 YDEGEE. The CDR3 loop spans 16 amino acids. V lost 4 bases and J 3 bases, leaving 18 bases between the germline ends.

V is TRBV4-2 and J is TRBJ2-7; 12 positions agree with TRBD2. Trimming removed 3 bases from V and 0 bases from J; junction bases left unmatched: 12. The length of the CDR3 is 19 residues. Germline V gene lookup returns CDR1 LGHNA and CDR2 YNFKEQ. The CDR3 sequence is CASSQEGTSGFSSSYEQYF. CDR3 nucleotide sequence: TGTGCCAGCAGCCAGGAGGGGACTAGCGGGTTTTCTAGCTCCTACGAGCAGTACTTC.

The rearrangement uses TRBV11-2 and TRBJ2-7; maybe TRBD2 (6 bases). V lost 4 bases and J lost 6, with 13 bases in between. Per the germline V gene, CDR1 is SGHAT and CDR2 is FQNNGV. There are 13 residues in the CDR3. DNA for the CDR3: TGTGCCAGCAGCTCATCCCCCGGGGGCGAGCAGTACTTC. Protein: CASSSSPGGEQYF.

V usage is TRBV10-3 and J usage is TRBJ1-1; 10 bases are a match to TRBD1. Looked up from germline, CDR1 is ENHRY and CDR2 is SYGVKD. The CDR3 contains 15 residues. The trim removed 6 bases at V and 0 bases at J, leaving 4 bases unmatched. CDR3 loop: CAIRGTGALNTEAFF. The CDR3 coding sequence is TGTGCCATCAGGGGGACAGGGGCCTTGAACACTGAAGCTTTCTTT.

V is TRBV6-1 and J is TRBJ1-1; 7 bases line up with TRBD1. The CDR3 covers 15 residues. Germline CDR1 and CDR2: MNHNS and SASEGT. The V segment lost 5 bases and the J segment 0 bases; nucleotides outside the gene matches: 6. The CDR3 DNA sequence: TGTGCCAGCAGTCCCTCCGGGACAGTGAACACTGAAGCTTTCTTT. The encoded protein is CASSPSGTVNTEAFF.

CDR3 protein: CASSLGRVSYEQYF. Written as DNA, the CDR3 is TGCGCCAGCAGCTTGGGGCGGGTTTCCTACGAGCAGTACTTC. This chain joins TRBV5-1 and TRBJ2-7; weak D call: TRBD2 (5 bases). Per the germline V gene, CDR1 is SGHRS and CDR2 is YFSETQ. Trimming pared 0 bases from V and 1 base from J, leaving 8 bases between. This CDR3 contains 14 residues.

The V and J genes are TRBV2 and TRBJ2-3; tentatively, D is TRBD1 (5 bases). CDR1 and CDR2 from the germline V gene are SNHLY and FYNNEI. V dropped 3 bases and J dropped 6 bases, with 13 bases sitting between them. The CDR3 has 14 amino acids. The CDR3 nucleotides are TGTGCCAGCAGTGAGTGGACATCGAAGGATACGCAGTATTTT. This sequence encodes CASSEWTSKDTQYF.

V gene TRBV6-6 combines with J gene TRBJ1-5; no firm D call. The ends were cut back, 0 bases at V and 3 bases at J, with 6 bases in the middle. Germline loops: CDR1 MNHNY, CDR2 SVGAGI (reference sequence). The CDR3 runs to 14 residues. DNA for the CDR3: TGTGCCAGCAGTTACTCGGAGGTCAATCAGCCCCAGCATTTT. Translated: CASSYSEVNQPQHF.

The gene calls are TRBV19 and TRBJ2-1, with 10 bases aligning to TRBD2. Germline CDR1 reads LNHDA; CDR2 reads SQIVND (reference sequence). This CDR3 contains 15 residues. V shed 6 bases, J shed 3 bases, and the junction held 5 bases outside the gene matches. The CDR3 region is CASSVLAGNYNEQFF. The CDR3 nucleotides are TGTGCCAGTAGCGTACTAGCGGGAAACTACAATGAGCAGTTCTTC.

The chain is built from TRBV7-9 and TRBJ1-5, with D possibly being TRBD1 (5 bases). CDR1 SEHNR and CDR2 FQNEAQ come from the germline V gene (reference sequence). Trimming removed 2 bases at V and 4 bases at J, with 6 bases between. CDR3 length equals 13 residues. CDR3 loop: CASSLKGNQPQHF. CDR3 nucleotide sequence: TGTGCCAGCAGCTTAAAGGGGAATCAGCCCCAGCATTTT.

V gene TRBV28 combines with J gene TRBJ2-7, with D perhaps TRBD1 (6 bases). V lost 6 bases to trimming and J lost 0 bases, with 15 bases between them. The CDR3 runs to 15 residues. Germline-derived CDR1 and CDR2 are MDHEN and SYDVKM. The CDR3 protein is CASSSRGRGSYEQYF. CDR3 sequence (DNA): TGTGCCAGCAGCAGCAGGGGAAGAGGCTCCTACGAGCAGTACTTC.

The V call is TRBV7-9, the J call TRBJ1-1; D gene ambiguous. The CDR3 sequence is 12 residues long. Deletions cut 2 bases from V and 2 bases from J, with 3 bases between. CDR1 and CDR2 from the germline V gene are SEHNR and FQNEAQ (reference sequence). DNA of the CDR3: TGTGCCAGCAGCTTATCTAACACTGAAGCTTTCTTT. Translating gives CASSLSNTEAFF. Variable domain in full (rest from reference TRBV7-9 and TRBJ1-1): DTGVSQNPRHKITKRGQNVTFRCDPISEHNRLYWYRQTLGQGPEFLTYFQNEAQLEKSRLLSDRFSAERPKGSFSTLEIQRTEQGDSAMYLCASSLSNTEAFFGQGTRLTVV.

The gene calls are TRBV7-2 and TRBJ2-4; D is perhaps TRBD2 (6 bases). CDR3 size: 16 residues. Trimming took off 7 bases at V and 3 bases at J, with 19 bases between the two ends. Per germline, CDR1 SGHTA and CDR2 FQGNSA. The CDR3 DNA reads as TGTGCCAGCACCCGCGGGACTGGAGAGGGCAAAAACATTCAGTACTTC. Protein sequence: CASTRGTGEGKNIQYF.

This clone was seen only once. The genes are TRBV4-2 and TRBJ2-1, with TRBD2 matching 11 bases. V gave up 3 bases and J gave up 8 bases; unmatched junction bases: 6. Germline loops: CDR1 LGHNA, CDR2 YNFKEQ. The CDR3 is 15 amino acids. This CDR3 is CASSHLAGGQDEQFF. The CDR3 DNA sequence: TGTGCCAGCAGCCACCTAGCGGGGGGCCAGGATGAGCAGTTCTTC.

This chain links TRBV6-1 with TRBJ1-1; 7 bases align to TRBD1. Germline values: CDR1 MNHNS, CDR2 SASEGT. This CDR3 comprises 13 residues. Unmatched junction bases numbered 6, after V lost 5 bases and J lost 6 bases. In DNA form, the CDR3 reads TGTGCCAGCAGTCAGGGGGTCTATTCTGAAGCTTTCTTT. It specifies CASSQGVYSEAFF.